Below, 9 T cell receptor beta chains from the same sample are listed, as sequenced in a study of control samples from healthy donors and cancer patients. The table came from immunoSEQ multiplex PCR; TCRdb's copy has only in-frame clones and leaves some out. The sample consists of approximately 98,000 clones, almost 85% of them appearing once. Source material: blood. These receptors were collected from a man aged 18 to 30 in good health.

The chain carries TRBV11-3 and TRBJ2-5, with 7 bases fitting TRBD1. CDR1 is SGHNT and CDR2 is YENEEA in the germline V gene. CDR3 length: 17 amino acids. V was pared by 5 bases and J by 1 base, with 13 bases of the junction left unmatched. CDR3 DNA sequence: TGTGCCAGCAGCGTGGGGGTCCTTGGGACAGCCCAAGAGACCCAGTACTTC. This translates into CASSVGVLGTAQETQYF. The full variable domain, completed using reference TRBV11-3 and TRBJ2-5, is EAGVVQSPRYKIIEKKQPVAFWCNPISGHNTLYWYLQNLGQGPELLIRYENEEAVDDSQLPKDRFSAERLKGVDSTLKIQPAELGDSAVYLCASSVGVLGTAQETQYFGPGTRLLVL.

This clone was found a few times. This chain connects TRBV6-5 to TRBJ1-2, with D unclear. V was shortened by 6 bases and J by 1 base, with 9 bases between the two germline ends. The CDR3 sequence is 13 residues long. The germline gives CDR1 MNHEY, CDR2 SVGAGI. The CDR3 DNA reads as TGTGCCAGCAGGCCGGACGGTAACTATGGCTACACCTTC. It translates to CASRPDGNYGYTF.

This chain joins TRBV28 and TRBJ2-3; the D gene is possibly TRBD1 (6 bases). The CDR3 extends over 15 amino acids. V dropped 5 bases and J dropped 0 bases, with 12 bases sitting between them. Looked up from germline, CDR1 is MDHEN and CDR2 is SYDVKM. The CDR3 reads CASSLTGQSTDTQYF. Here the CDR3 DNA reads TGTGCCAGCAGTCTCACCGGACAGAGCACAGATACGCAGTATTTT. Combining the CDR3 with reference TRBV28 and TRBJ2-3 gives the whole variable domain DVKVTQSSRYLVKRTGEKVFLECVQDMDHENMFWYRQDPGLGLRLIYFSYDVKMKEKGDIPEGYSVSREKKERFSLILESASTNQTSMYLCASSLTGQSTDTQYFGPGTRLTVL.

With respect to this clone: Other DNA sequences in the same sample also yield this CDR3. The chain links TRBV10-1 to TRBJ2-5, with 8 bases aligning to TRBD2. This CDR3 is 14 amino acids long. Germline V CDR1 and CDR2: WNHNN, SYGVQD (reference sequence). J gave up 4 bases and V 0 bases, and 1 base lay outside the gene matches. The CDR3 coding sequence is TGCGCCAGCAGTGAGTCCGGGGGGGGAGAGACCCAGTACTTC. Translated: CASSESGGGETQYF.

In this sample, this clone turned up many times. CDR3 loop: CASSLDVGGGNEKLFF. CDR3 in DNA: TGTGCCAGCAGCTTAGATGTAGGTGGAGGGAATGAAAAACTGTTTTTT. The chain carries TRBV7-6 and TRBJ1-4; D is uncertain. Trimming removed 1 base from V and 5 bases from J, with 14 bases in between. The CDR3 consists of 16 residues. Germline V CDR1 and CDR2: SGHVS, FNYEAQ.

V and J are TRBV7-2 and TRBJ2-5; 9 bases line up with TRBD2. Germline V gives CDR1 SGHTA, CDR2 FQGNSA. V shed 1 base, J shed 8 bases, and the junction held 11 bases outside the gene matches. CDR3 size: 16 residues. CDR3 nucleotides: TGTGCCAGCAGCTTAGGTTCGGCGGGAGGGGGAAGTACCCAGTACTTC. Translated: CASSLGSAGGGSTQYF.

The chain carries TRBV9 and TRBJ2-1; no clear D gene. Germline CDR1 and CDR2: SGDLS and YYNGEE. The CDR3 is made up of 13 amino acids. V lost 0 bases and J lost 6, with 7 bases in between. The CDR3 nucleotides are TGTGCCAGCAGCGTAGGTTTTCCCAATGAGCAGTTCTTC. Translated, it gives CASSVGFPNEQFF.

The chain has TRBV5-8 and TRBJ1-6; D gene uncertain. Trimming shortened V by 4 bases and J by 7 bases, and 6 bases separated the two germline ends. The CDR3 contains 12 residues. Germline CDR1 SGHTS, CDR2 YDEGEE. The CDR3 coding sequence is TGTGCCAGCAGCACCCCCAATTCACCCCTCCACTTT. The encoded protein is CASSTPNSPLHF.

The chain employs TRBV19 and TRBJ1-1; perhaps TRBD1 as D (5 bases). The V gene lost 5 bases and the J gene lost 4 bases, with 23 bases spanning the gap. Germline lookup yields CDR1 LNHDA and CDR2 SQIVND (reference sequence). There are 17 residues in the CDR3. The CDR3 region has the DNA TGTGCCAGTAGTTCGGTCAGGGCGGGTGGGGGGAGCACTGAAGCTTTCTTT. As protein: CASSSVRAGGGSTEAFF.